This entry lists 27 T cell receptor beta chains sequenced from one sample in a study of glioma-infiltrating T cells. Amplification of TCR alpha and beta CDR3 regions from RNA used iRepertoire nested multiplex PCR. TCRdb ran MiXCR on the multiplex PCR reads and lists one entry per CDR3 protein. The repertoire holds approximately 130,000 distinct CDR3 sequences, with approximately 24% as singletons. The sequenced sample consisted of glioma tissue, nonneoplastic brain tissue, or PBMCs (not recorded which). The receptors shown here come from a human donor with low-grade glioma or glioblastoma, undergoing nonglioma brain surgery, or in good health (not recorded which).

CDR3 residues: CASSLLRQMNTEAFF. As DNA, the CDR3 is TGTGCCAGCAGCTTACTCCGGCAGATGAACACTGAAGCTTTCTTT. The V gene is TRBV7-3, the J gene TRBJ1-1; no firm D call. The CDR3 contains 15 residues. Germline values: CDR1 SGHTA, CDR2 FQGTGA. The V and J ends lost 2 bases and 0 bases respectively, with 10 bases between them.

As concerns this clonotype: This could be a read error, since a much larger clone is one nucleotide away. This chain uses TRBV20-1 with TRBJ1-6, with 7 bases aligning to TRBD1. This CDR3 is built from 11 residues. With V trimmed by 8 bases and J by 14 bases, 9 bases remained unmatched. Germline V gives CDR1 DFQATT, CDR2 SNEGSKA (reference sequence). In nucleotides, the CDR3 is TGCAGTTCCGGGACAGCTTCCACCCTCCACTTT. Its translation is CSSGTASTLHF.

The sample holds many counts of this clonotype. The chain carries TRBV19 and TRBJ2-4; TRBD1 matches at 9 bases. The J segment lost 7 bases and the V segment lost 4 bases, leaving 5 bases of the junction unmatched. CDR3 size: 14 residues. Germline V gives CDR1 LNHDA, CDR2 SQIVND (reference sequence). The CDR3 reads CASSTDRGFNIQYF. CDR3 coding DNA: TGTGCCAGTAGTACGGACAGGGGTTTTAACATTCAGTACTTC.

This clonotype was seen at least ten times. The chain couples TRBV15 to TRBJ2-3, with 8 bases identical to TRBD2. Germline CDR1 is LNHNV and CDR2 is YYDKDF (reference sequence). This CDR3 is 14 amino acids long. V lost 1 base, J lost 4 bases, and 1 base stayed unmatched. The CDR3, as DNA: TGTGCCACCAGCAGAGGACTAGCGTCAGATACGCAGTATTTT. Translating it yields CATSRGLASDTQYF.

At least ten counts were recorded for this clonotype. The chain recombines TRBV4-1 with TRBJ1-5, with 8 positions matching TRBD1. The V gene end was trimmed by 3 bases and the J gene end by 3 bases; junction bases not matched to a gene: 4. The CDR3 sequence is 15 residues long. Germline assignment: CDR1 MGHRA and CDR2 YSYEKL. The CDR3 nucleotides are TGCGCCAGCAGCCAGAATCAGGGGGCCAATCAGCCCCAGCATTTT. Translation gives CASSQNQGANQPQHF.

The chain recombines TRBV20-1 with TRBJ1-5; TRBD1 is a possible D gene (6 bases). The CDR3 is 13 amino acids. Germline-derived CDR1 and CDR2 are DFQATT and SNEGSKA (reference sequence). Trimming removed 3 bases at V and 4 bases at J, with 10 bases between. CDR3 bases: TGCAGTGCTAGTTTCGGGACAAATCAGCCCCAGCATTTT. Protein product: CSASFGTNQPQHF.

The chain has TRBV28 and TRBJ2-1, with D perhaps TRBD1 or TRBD2 (5 bases each). V was cut by 7 bases and J by 4 bases, with 20 bases left in between. CDR1 and CDR2 from the germline V gene are MDHEN and SYDVKM. The CDR3 consists of 16 residues. Here the CDR3 reads CASKTPGSGIYNEQFF. The CDR3 nucleotides are TGTGCCAGCAAGACCCCAGGGAGCGGCATATACAATGAGCAGTTCTTC.

This clonotype was picked up a small number of times. This rearrangement joins TRBV24-1 to TRBJ2-5; TRBD1 matches at 9 bases. Per the germline V gene, CDR1 is KGHDR and CDR2 is SFDVKD. This CDR3 has 15 amino acids. V gave up 4 bases and J gave up 3 bases; unmatched junction bases: 5. Written as DNA, the CDR3 is TGTGCCACCAGTGACCCCGGGACAGGGAAAGAGACCCAGTACTTC. It is translated as CATSDPGTGKETQYF.

In this sample, this clonotype turned up a few times. The rearrangement links TRBV6-1 to TRBJ1-5; 9 nucleotides line up with TRBD1. The CDR3 is 14 amino acids. The V gene's germline CDR1 is MNHNS and CDR2 SASEGT. Trimming took 7 bases from V and 4 from J; bases not matched to a gene: 5. DNA of the CDR3: TGTGCCAGCACCCTCGGGACAGGGAATCAGCCCCAGCATTTT. It is translated as CASTLGTGNQPQHF.

On this clonotype itself: Just one base apart from a much larger clone, this may be a read error. The gene calls are TRBV6-2 or TRBV6-3 and TRBJ2-2; 8 nucleotides line up with TRBD1. With V trimmed by 0 bases and J by 4 bases, 7 bases remained unmatched. The CDR3 extends over 17 amino acids. In germline, CDR1 is MNHEY, CDR2 SVGEGT. The CDR3 sequence: CASSYSWTGISTGELFF. CDR3 nucleotides: TGTGCCAGCAGTTACTCGTGGACAGGGATAAGCACCGGGGAGCTGTTTTTT.

The J gene is TRBJ2-7, the V gene TRBV7-3; 8 bases are a match to TRBD2. Unmatched junction bases numbered 9, after V lost 5 bases and J lost 0 bases. Germline CDR1 and CDR2: SGHTA and FQGTGA. The CDR3 is 16 amino acids. CDR3 residues: CASSPKAGASSYEQYV. The CDR3 DNA reads as TGTGCCAGCAGCCCAAAAGCGGGGGCCAGCTCCTACGAGCAGTACGTC.

The chain combines TRBV20-1 with TRBJ2-1; D not resolved. This CDR3 comprises 13 residues. Germline CDR1 reads DFQATT; CDR2 reads SNEGSKA (reference sequence). Trimming took off 3 bases at V and 3 bases at J, with 9 bases between the two ends. The CDR3 spells CSASGSSYNEQFF. The CDR3 DNA is TGCAGTGCTAGTGGTAGTAGCTACAATGAGCAGTTCTTC.

The chain joins TRBV7-9 to TRBJ1-1; D uncertain. V shed 5 bases and J shed 0 bases, with 16 bases lying between them. The V gene's germline CDR1 is SEHNR and CDR2 FQNEAQ (reference sequence). This CDR3 has 16 amino acids. CDR3 region: CASSKGPHEMNTEAFF. Here the CDR3 DNA reads TGTGCCAGCAGCAAAGGACCTCACGAAATGAACACTGAAGCTTTCTTT.

This clonotype was detected only a few times. The chain combines TRBV28 with TRBJ2-7; 9 bases line up with TRBD1. Germline assignment: CDR1 MDHEN and CDR2 SYDVKM. Losses at the gene ends were 7 bases for V and 6 bases for J; bases not matched to a gene: 7. The CDR3 loop spans 13 amino acids. The CDR3 loop is CASIGGTGFEQYV. The CDR3 region has the DNA TGTGCCAGCATTGGGGGGACAGGGTTCGAGCAGTACGTC.

V is TRBV28 and J is TRBJ2-7, with 8 positions matching TRBD1. The junction had 6 bases not matched to a gene; V was cut back by 6 bases and J by 5 bases. The CDR3 totals 13 residues. Looked up from germline, CDR1 is MDHEN and CDR2 is SYDVKM. CDR3 sequence: CASREQGENEQYV. CDR3 nucleotides: TGTGCCAGCAGAGAACAGGGGGAAAACGAGCAGTACGTC.

This clonotype has at least ten counts. The chain uses TRBV10-3 and TRBJ2-3, with TRBD2 identical over 11 bases. The CDR3 has 17 amino acids. Per the germline V gene, CDR1 is ENHRY and CDR2 is SYGVKD. With V trimmed by 1 base and J by 0 bases, 3 bases remained unmatched. The CDR3 here is CAISEWGLAASTDTQYF. In nucleotides, the CDR3 is TGTGCCATCAGTGAGTGGGGACTAGCGGCTAGCACAGATACGCAGTATTTT.

This clonotype was seen many times. The chain carries TRBV20-1 and TRBJ2-5, with 10 positions matching TRBD1. From germline, CDR1 is DFQATT and CDR2 SNEGSKA (reference sequence). This CDR3 is 14 amino acids long. The V and J ends lost 2 bases and 7 bases, in that order; junction bases with no gene match: 7. CDR3 sequence: CSARLQRTGGTQYF. The CDR3 region has the DNA TGCAGTGCTAGACTTCAAAGGACAGGGGGGACCCAGTACTTC.

Regarding this clonotype: Germline and junction disagree at one end, which may indicate a read error. The CDR3 spells CSARDGQSYNEHFF. The CDR3 bases are TGCAGTGCTAGAGATGGACAATCCTACAATGAGCATTTCTTC. The chain uses TRBV20-1 and TRBJ2-1; maybe TRBD1 (5 bases). CDR1 and CDR2 (germline): DFQATT, SNEGSKA (reference sequence). The CDR3 runs 14 residues.

This rearrangement joins TRBV24-1 to TRBJ2-5; D remains unclear. Looked up from germline, CDR1 is KGHDR and CDR2 is SFDVKD. Trimming cost V 3 bases and J 5 bases, with 6 bases left between them. The CDR3 has 12 amino acids. For the CDR3, the DNA is TGTGCCACCAGTGATCCCTTGGAGACCCAGTACTTC. Its protein product is CATSDPLETQYF.

This clonotype was counted at least ten times. This chain links TRBV28 with TRBJ1-1; D not resolved. The CDR3 loop spans 14 amino acids. Germline values: CDR1 MDHEN, CDR2 SYDVKM. Trimming removed 1 base at V and 7 bases at J, with 13 bases between. The CDR3 nucleotides read TGTGCCAGCAGTTTATTCTCCAAGTATGGTGAAGCTTTCTTT. This sequence encodes CASSLFSKYGEAFF.

This clonotype has a count of ten or more. This chain connects TRBV4-1 to TRBJ2-3; 7 bases agree with TRBD2. In germline, CDR1 is MGHRA, CDR2 YSYEKL. This CDR3 is built from 15 residues. The J segment lost 0 bases and the V segment lost 5 bases, leaving 5 bases of the junction unmatched. CDR3 residues: CASSDSGASTDTQYF. CDR3 bases: TGCGCCAGCAGCGACAGCGGGGCCAGCACAGATACGCAGTATTTT.

Many counts were recorded for this clonotype. The V gene is TRBV7-2, the J gene TRBJ2-7, with a weak D call TRBD1 (5 bases). Trimming removed 5 bases from V and 1 base from J, with 12 bases in between. The CDR3 runs to 14 residues. CDR1 is SGHTA, CDR2 FQGNSA, per germline. The CDR3 sequence: CASSKADISYEQYV. CDR3 nucleotide sequence: TGTGCCAGCAGCAAGGCGGACATTTCCTACGAGCAGTACGTC.

This clonotype was detected only a few times. The V call is TRBV7-9, the J call TRBJ2-2, with D possibly TRBD1 on 5 matching bases. Per the germline V gene, CDR1 is SEHNR and CDR2 is FQNEAQ (reference sequence). The CDR3 consists of 15 residues. Trimming took off 4 bases at V and 1 base at J, with 10 bases between the two ends. In DNA, the CDR3 is TGTGCCAGCAGCTCGGCGACAGAGAACACCGGGGAGCTGTTTTTT. The encoded protein is CASSSATENTGELFF.

This clonotype was detected ten times or more. The rearrangement uses TRBV4-2 and TRBJ2-1; the match to TRBD2 covers 8 bases. The CDR3 length is 15 residues. Germline CDR1 reads LGHNA; CDR2 reads YNFKEQ. V lost 1 base, J lost 4 bases, and 3 bases stayed unmatched. The CDR3 DNA reads TGTGCCAGCAGCCAAGCAACGGGGGGGTACAATGAGCAGTTCTTC. This codes for CASSQATGGYNEQFF.

This clonotype showed up just once. Given a much more abundant clone one base away, this may be a read error. This sequence joins TRBV20-1 and TRBJ1-2; 7 bases fit TRBD1. CDR1 and CDR2 (germline): DFQATT, SNEGSKA (reference sequence). The CDR3 covers 15 residues. Losses at the gene ends were 7 bases for V and 3 bases for J; bases not matched to a gene: 14. This chain's CDR3 is CSDKVDSQGDYGYTF. The DNA of the CDR3 is TGCAGTGATAAAGTAGACAGTCAGGGGGACTATGGCTACACCTTC.

V is TRBV24-1 and J is TRBJ2-3, with a possible D match to TRBD1 (5 bases). The end of the DNA is better explained by TRBJ1-5, so the J call may be wrong. Per germline, CDR1 KGHDR and CDR2 SFDVKD. This CDR3 has 17 residues. The CDR3 DNA reads as TGTGCCACCAGTGATCCCTCAGGGCTGGGGAACACAGATACGCAGCATTTT. Its protein product is CATSDPSGLGNTDTQHF.

This clonotype was seen repeatedly, ten times or more. This chain links TRBV28 with TRBJ1-5; D remains unclear. The V gene's germline CDR1 is MDHEN and CDR2 SYDVKM. There are 12 residues in the CDR3. Trimming pared 7 bases from V and 5 bases from J, leaving 9 bases between. The DNA of the CDR3 is TGTGCCAGCATAGGTCCCCATCAGCCCCAGCATTTT. This encodes CASIGPHQPQHF.